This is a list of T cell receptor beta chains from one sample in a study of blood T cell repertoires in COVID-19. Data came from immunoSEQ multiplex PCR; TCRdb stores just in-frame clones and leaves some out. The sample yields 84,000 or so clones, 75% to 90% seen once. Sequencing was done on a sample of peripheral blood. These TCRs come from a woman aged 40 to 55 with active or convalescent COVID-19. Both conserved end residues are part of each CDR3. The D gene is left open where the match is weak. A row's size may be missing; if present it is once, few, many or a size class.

CASSADGQGPIYGYTF | TGTGCCAGCAGCGCCGATGGACAGGGCCCTATCTATGGCTACACCTTC | TRBJ1-2 | TRBV9 | TRBD1 | -
CASSREAGGPYNEQFF | TGTGCCAGCAGCCGAGAAGCGGGGGGGCCCTACAATGAGCAGTTCTTC | TRBJ2-1 | TRBV7-9 | TRBD2 | once
CASTSDSTYNSPLHF | TGTGCCAGCACCTCGGACAGCACGTATAATTCACCCCTCCACTTT | TRBJ1-6 | TRBV6-6 | - | -
CASSDRGFEQYF | TGTGCCAGCAGTGACCGGGGTTTCGAGCAGTACTTC | TRBJ2-7 | TRBV2 | - | few
CASSLRGDRDRGPSPLHF | TGCGCCAGCAGCCTGAGGGGAGACCGGGACAGGGGTCCCTCACCCCTCCACTTT | TRBJ1-6 | TRBV5-1 | TRBD1 | -
CASSRDRWETQYF | TGTGCCAGCAGCCGCGACAGGTGGGAGACCCAGTACTTC | TRBJ2-5 | TRBV5-6 | - | few
CASSLIASGTDTQYF | TGTGCCAGCAGCTTAATCGCTAGCGGCACAGATACGCAGTATTTT | TRBJ2-3 | TRBV7-9 | - | -
CASSLGTGSSYGYTF | TGTGCCAGCAGCTTAGGGACAGGGTCCAGCTATGGCTACACCTTC | TRBJ1-2 | TRBV7-8 | TRBD1 | -
CASSHESVTYGYTF | TGCGCCAGCAGCCACGAATCGGTCACCTATGGCTACACCTTC | TRBJ1-2 | TRBV4-1 | - | few
CASSVGQGPPPGKLFF | TGTGCCAGCAGCGTAGGACAGGGACCACCACCTGGAAAACTGTTTTTT | TRBJ1-4 | TRBV9 | TRBD1 | -
CASSSWTGGTTEAFF | TGTGCCAGTAGTTCCTGGACAGGGGGAACCACTGAAGCTTTCTTT | TRBJ1-1 | TRBV19 | TRBD1 | -
CASSIEGRGGGSSYEQYF | TGTGCCAGTAGTATTGAGGGGCGCGGAGGGGGCAGCTCCTACGAGCAGTACTTC | TRBJ2-7 | TRBV19 | - | few
CASSGGLAGGSGYEQFF | TGTGCCAGCAGTGGAGGGCTAGCGGGGGGAAGTGGGTATGAGCAGTTCTTC | TRBJ2-1 | TRBV2 | TRBD2 | -
CPSPRGGALRSGANVLTF | TGTCCCAGTCCACGGGGGGGGGCCCTACGATCTGGGGCCAACGTCCTGACTTTC | TRBJ2-6 | TRBV19 | TRBD2 | -
CASSLERADGKSSYEQYF | TGTGCCAGCAGCTTAGAGCGGGCGGACGGAAAGAGCTCCTACGAGCAGTACTTC | TRBJ2-7 | TRBV7-6 | - | -
CASSSGLTSGGKDTQYF | TGTGCCAGCAGCTCGGGGCTGACTAGCGGGGGGAAGGATACGCAGTATTTT | TRBJ2-3 | TRBV5-5 | TRBD2 | once
CASSATGGVSHEQYF | TGTGCCAGCAGTGCGACAGGGGGCGTCAGTCACGAGCAGTACTTC | TRBJ2-7 | TRBV2 | TRBD1 | -
CASSRGGRANYGYTF | TGTGCCAGTAGTAGGGGGGGTCGCGCTAACTATGGCTACACCTTC | TRBJ1-2 | TRBV19 | - | -
CASSEDGYEQYF | TGTGCCAGCAGTGAAGACGGCTACGAGCAGTACTTC | TRBJ2-7 | TRBV2 | - | -
CASRSPGDSNYGYTF | TGTGCCAGCAGGTCCCCAGGGGATTCTAACTATGGCTACACCTTC | TRBJ1-2 | TRBV6-6 | - | -
CASSVTGQTLLYEQYF | TGTGCCAGCAGTGTTACAGGACAGACGTTACTCTACGAGCAGTACTTC | TRBJ2-7 | TRBV28 | - | -
CASSLGGGERGEQYF | TGTGCCAGCAGTTTAGGGGGGGGCGAGAGAGGCGAGCAGTACTTC | TRBJ2-7 | TRBV28 | - | once
CASSFLRDTQYF | TGTGCCAGCAGTTTCCTCCGGGATACGCAGTATTTT | TRBJ2-3 | TRBV12-3/TRBV12-4 | - | once
CASSQGVLTPLHF | TGTGCCAGCAGTCAGGGGGTTTTAACACCCCTCCACTTT | TRBJ1-6 | TRBV27 | TRBD1 | -
CAWSREGYEQYF | TGTGCCTGGAGCCGGGAGGGCTACGAGCAGTACTTC | TRBJ2-7 | TRBV30 | TRBD2 | -
CASSFGTTKGEQYF | TGCGCCAGCAGCTTCGGGACTACTAAGGGAGAGCAGTACTTC | TRBJ2-7 | TRBV5-1 | TRBD2 | once
CASSPAQGLSIDTQYF | TGTGCCAGCTCACCCGCACAGGGTTTGTCTATAGATACGCAGTATTTT | TRBJ2-3 | TRBV18 | - | -
CASSLGGQPNYGYTF | TGTGCCAGCAGCTTAGGGGGACAGCCTAACTATGGCTACACCTTC | TRBJ1-2 | TRBV7-9 | TRBD1 | -
CATSRDGARNTEAFF | TGTGCCACCAGCAGAGATGGAGCTAGGAACACTGAAGCTTTCTTT | TRBJ1-1 | TRBV15 | - | -
CASSQEGGPRETQYF | TGTGCCAGCAGCCAAGAGGGAGGGCCGCGGGAGACCCAGTACTTC | TRBJ2-5 | TRBV4-2 | TRBD2 | -
CASSLEGTRMSNEQFF | TGCGCCAGCAGCTTGGAAGGGACTAGAATGAGCAATGAGCAGTTCTTC | TRBJ2-1 | TRBV5-1 | TRBD2 | -
CSVRDRTDTQYF | TGCAGCGTAAGGGACAGAACAGATACGCAGTATTTT | TRBJ2-3 | TRBV29-1 | TRBD1 | -
CASNTGTTPYEQYF | TGTGCCAGCAACACCGGGACAACACCCTACGAGCAGTACTTC | TRBJ2-7 | TRBV6-5 | - | few
CASSPEGGTEAFF | TGTGCCAGCTCACCGGAAGGGGGTACTGAAGCTTTCTTT | TRBJ1-1 | TRBV18 | - | -
CASRADTTNEKLFF | TGTGCCAGCAGGGCCGATACAACTAATGAAAAACTGTTTTTT | TRBJ1-4 | TRBV28 | - | -
CASSPLAGGGRETQYF | TGTGCCAGTAGCCCTTTAGCGGGAGGTGGAAGGGAGACCCAGTACTTC | TRBJ2-5 | TRBV19 | TRBD2 | -
CASSLGGASTDTQYF | TGTGCCAGCAGCTTAGGGGGAGCGAGCACAGATACGCAGTATTTT | TRBJ2-3 | TRBV11-3 | - | -
CAISEYSSIKSRAGANVLTF | TGTGCCATCAGTGAGTACAGTTCTATCAAGTCCCGAGCAGGGGCCAACGTCCTGACTTTC | TRBJ2-6 | TRBV10-3 | - | -
CASSSGQGYGETQYF | TGCGCCAGCAGCTCTGGACAGGGGTATGGTGAGACCCAGTACTTC | TRBJ2-5 | TRBV5-1 | TRBD1 | -
CASSHDNPSGNTIYF | TGTGCCAGCTCACATGACAATCCCTCTGGAAACACCATATATTTT | TRBJ1-3 | TRBV18 | - | -
CASSVGRDSYSPLHF | TGTGCCAGCAGCGTAGGCCGGGACAGTTATTCACCCCTCCACTTT | TRBJ1-6 | TRBV9 | TRBD1 | -
CASSTGGVRETQYF | TGTGCCAGCAGCACTGGGGGGGTCAGGGAGACCCAGTACTTC | TRBJ2-5 | TRBV5-4 | TRBD2 | -
CASSLEEGPGYEQYF | TGTGCCAGCAGCTTAGAGGAGGGCCCAGGCTACGAGCAGTACTTC | TRBJ2-7 | TRBV7-6 | - | -
CASSPAGSTYEQYF | TGTGCCAGCAGCCCAGCAGGATCCACCTACGAGCAGTACTTC | TRBJ2-7 | TRBV11-1 | - | -
CAISSADTQYF | TGTGCCATCAGCTCGGCAGATACGCAGTATTTT | TRBJ2-3 | TRBV10-3 | - | -